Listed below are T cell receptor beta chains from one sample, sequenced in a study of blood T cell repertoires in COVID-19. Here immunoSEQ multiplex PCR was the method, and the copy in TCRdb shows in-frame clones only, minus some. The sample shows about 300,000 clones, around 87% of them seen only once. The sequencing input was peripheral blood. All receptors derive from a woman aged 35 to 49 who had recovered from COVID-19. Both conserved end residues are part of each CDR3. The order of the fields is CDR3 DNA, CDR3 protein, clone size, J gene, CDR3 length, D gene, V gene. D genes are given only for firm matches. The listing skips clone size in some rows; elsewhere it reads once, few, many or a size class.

cdr3_nt: TGTGCCAGCAGCGGGGGGACAGGCTTGCTGGACACTGAAGCTTTCTTT
cdr3_aa: CASSGGTGLLDTEAFF
clone_size: -
j_call: TRBJ1-1
cdr3_length: 16
d_call: TRBD1
v_call: TRBV9

cdr3_nt: TGTGCCTGTCTGGGGCTGTATGGCTACACCTTC
cdr3_aa: CACLGLYGYTF
clone_size: -
j_call: TRBJ1-2
cdr3_length: 11
d_call: -
v_call: TRBV30

cdr3_nt: TGTGCCAGCAGCTTAGCCCAGGGGCACGAGCAGTACTTC
cdr3_aa: CASSLAQGHEQYF
clone_size: -
j_call: TRBJ2-7
cdr3_length: 13
d_call: -
v_call: TRBV11-3

cdr3_nt: TGTGCCAGCAGCCAAGCTGGGACAGGGTGGTATGAGCAGTTCTTC
cdr3_aa: CASSQAGTGWYEQFF
clone_size: -
j_call: TRBJ2-1
cdr3_length: 15
d_call: TRBD1
v_call: TRBV3-1/TRBV3-2

cdr3_nt: TGCGCCAGCAGCCTCACACTAGCGGATCAAGAGACCCAGTACTTC
cdr3_aa: CASSLTLADQETQYF
clone_size: -
j_call: TRBJ2-5
cdr3_length: 15
d_call: TRBD2
v_call: TRBV5-1

cdr3_nt: TGTGCCAGCAGCCCGGACATTACCTATGGCTACACCTTC
cdr3_aa: CASSPDITYGYTF
clone_size: few
j_call: TRBJ1-2
cdr3_length: 13
d_call: -
v_call: TRBV5-5

cdr3_nt: TGTGCCAGCAGCCACCCCACACCCTATGGCTACACCTTC
cdr3_aa: CASSHPTPYGYTF
clone_size: -
j_call: TRBJ1-2
cdr3_length: 13
d_call: -
v_call: TRBV6-2/TRBV6-3

cdr3_nt: TGTGCCAGCAGCTTCTCACTCGGACTAAATTGGGATCAGCCCCAGCATTTT
cdr3_aa: CASSFSLGLNWDQPQHF
clone_size: -
j_call: TRBJ1-5
cdr3_length: 17
d_call: -
v_call: TRBV5-6

cdr3_nt: TGCGCCAGCAGCTTGGGACAGGTTAACTATGGCTACACCTTC
cdr3_aa: CASSLGQVNYGYTF
clone_size: -
j_call: TRBJ1-2
cdr3_length: 14
d_call: -
v_call: TRBV5-1

cdr3_nt: TGTGCCAGCAGCGCCATGGTGGGGGGGCACACTGAAGCTTTCTTT
cdr3_aa: CASSAMVGGHTEAFF
clone_size: -
j_call: TRBJ1-1
cdr3_length: 15
d_call: -
v_call: TRBV6-6

cdr3_nt: TGTGCCAGCAGCGTAGATTGGAGGCCGTCCACTGAAGCTTTCTTT
cdr3_aa: CASSVDWRPSTEAFF
clone_size: -
j_call: TRBJ1-1
cdr3_length: 15
d_call: -
v_call: TRBV9

cdr3_nt: TGTGCCAGCAGCAAAGAATGGGGCAGCCCTGCGTGGAGTGAAGCTTTCTTT
cdr3_aa: CASSKEWGSPAWSEAFF
clone_size: -
j_call: TRBJ1-1
cdr3_length: 17
d_call: -
v_call: TRBV21-1

cdr3_nt: TGTGCCAGCAGCCCCGGGACAGATTATAATTCACCCCTCCACTTT
cdr3_aa: CASSPGTDYNSPLHF
clone_size: -
j_call: TRBJ1-6
cdr3_length: 15
d_call: TRBD1
v_call: TRBV5-6

cdr3_nt: TGTGCCAGCAGCCCTGGGACAGGGTGGCGCGAGCAGTACTTC
cdr3_aa: CASSPGTGWREQYF
clone_size: once
j_call: TRBJ2-7
cdr3_length: 14
d_call: TRBD1
v_call: TRBV5-5

cdr3_nt: TGTGCCAGCAGCCAAGAAGGGACTGCGGGATACAATGAGCAGTTCTTC
cdr3_aa: CASSQEGTAGYNEQFF
clone_size: -
j_call: TRBJ2-1
cdr3_length: 16
d_call: -
v_call: TRBV4-2

cdr3_nt: TGCGCCAGCAGCTTGGGGGACAGGGGTGGAACTGAAGCTTTCTTT
cdr3_aa: CASSLGDRGGTEAFF
clone_size: -
j_call: TRBJ1-1
cdr3_length: 15
d_call: TRBD1
v_call: TRBV5-1

cdr3_nt: TGTGCCAGCAGTTCCTTGAGGAACACTGAAGCTTTCTTT
cdr3_aa: CASSSLRNTEAFF
clone_size: -
j_call: TRBJ1-1
cdr3_length: 13
d_call: -
v_call: TRBV6-6

cdr3_nt: TGCGCCAGCAGCCCAAGACTAGCTCGGGGAGATACGCAGTATTTT
cdr3_aa: CASSPRLARGDTQYF
clone_size: -
j_call: TRBJ2-3
cdr3_length: 15
d_call: TRBD2
v_call: TRBV4-1

cdr3_nt: TGTGCCACCAGCAGGCCGGAGGCCACTGAAGCTTTCTTT
cdr3_aa: CATSRPEATEAFF
clone_size: -
j_call: TRBJ1-1
cdr3_length: 13
d_call: -
v_call: TRBV15

cdr3_nt: TGTGCCAGTAGTATCGCGTACGGTAACTACGAGCAGTACTTC
cdr3_aa: CASSIAYGNYEQYF
clone_size: -
j_call: TRBJ2-7
cdr3_length: 14
d_call: -
v_call: TRBV19

cdr3_nt: TGTGCCAGCAGTTGGACCGGGAGAACTGAAGCTTTCTTT
cdr3_aa: CASSWTGRTEAFF
clone_size: -
j_call: TRBJ1-1
cdr3_length: 13
d_call: -
v_call: TRBV6-6

cdr3_nt: TGCGCCAGCAGCTTGGTATTGGCGCAGGGGATGGATACGCAGTATTTT
cdr3_aa: CASSLVLAQGMDTQYF
clone_size: -
j_call: TRBJ2-3
cdr3_length: 16
d_call: -
v_call: TRBV5-1

cdr3_nt: TGCGCCAGCAGCCAAGCCGGGGGTTCCAAAAACATTCAGTACTTC
cdr3_aa: CASSQAGGSKNIQYF
clone_size: -
j_call: TRBJ2-4
cdr3_length: 15
d_call: -
v_call: TRBV4-3

cdr3_nt: TGTGCCAGCAGCTCGAGGACTAGCCTCTCCTACGAGCAGTACTTC
cdr3_aa: CASSSRTSLSYEQYF
clone_size: few
j_call: TRBJ2-7
cdr3_length: 15
d_call: TRBD2
v_call: TRBV7-9

cdr3_nt: TGTGCAAGTCGCTTAGCGGCCTCCCTCCTGCTCTCCTACGAGCAGTACTTC
cdr3_aa: CASRLAASLLLSYEQYF
clone_size: once
j_call: TRBJ2-7
cdr3_length: 17
d_call: -
v_call: TRBV12-2

cdr3_nt: TGTGCCAGCAGCCCCAGGGGGCTTAATTCACCCCTCCACTTT
cdr3_aa: CASSPRGLNSPLHF
clone_size: once
j_call: TRBJ1-6
cdr3_length: 14
d_call: TRBD1
v_call: TRBV3-1/TRBV3-2

cdr3_nt: TGTGCCAGCAGCTCTTTATACATACCGGGACAGATCTACGAGCAGTACTTC
cdr3_aa: CASSSLYIPGQIYEQYF
clone_size: -
j_call: TRBJ2-7
cdr3_length: 17
d_call: TRBD1
v_call: TRBV5-8

cdr3_nt: TGTGCTAGTGGTTTGCCGTCAAGCGGGGGGGCCAATGAGCAGTTCTTC
cdr3_aa: CASGLPSSGGANEQFF
clone_size: once
j_call: TRBJ2-1
cdr3_length: 16
d_call: TRBD2
v_call: TRBV12-5

cdr3_nt: TGTGCCAGCAGCTTAGGGGCTAGCGGGGGGGCCACAGAGACCCAGTACTTC
cdr3_aa: CASSLGASGGATETQYF
clone_size: -
j_call: TRBJ2-5
cdr3_length: 17
d_call: TRBD2
v_call: TRBV11-2

cdr3_nt: TGCGCCAGCAGCATTGGACTAGCGGAAGAGACCCAGTACTTC
cdr3_aa: CASSIGLAEETQYF
clone_size: -
j_call: TRBJ2-5
cdr3_length: 14
d_call: TRBD2
v_call: TRBV5-1

cdr3_nt: TGTGCCAGCAGCTCCCGGGACTCTGGGGCCAACGTCCTGACTTTC
cdr3_aa: CASSSRDSGANVLTF
clone_size: once
j_call: TRBJ2-6
cdr3_length: 15
d_call: -
v_call: TRBV9

cdr3_nt: TGTGCCAGCATTGGGACAGGGGACTATGGCTACACCTTC
cdr3_aa: CASIGTGDYGYTF
clone_size: -
j_call: TRBJ1-2
cdr3_length: 13
d_call: TRBD1
v_call: TRBV6-5

cdr3_nt: TGTGCCAGCAGCTTTAAGCGGGGGGCCTACAATGAGCAGTTCTTC
cdr3_aa: CASSFKRGAYNEQFF
clone_size: -
j_call: TRBJ2-1
cdr3_length: 15
d_call: TRBD2
v_call: TRBV7-8